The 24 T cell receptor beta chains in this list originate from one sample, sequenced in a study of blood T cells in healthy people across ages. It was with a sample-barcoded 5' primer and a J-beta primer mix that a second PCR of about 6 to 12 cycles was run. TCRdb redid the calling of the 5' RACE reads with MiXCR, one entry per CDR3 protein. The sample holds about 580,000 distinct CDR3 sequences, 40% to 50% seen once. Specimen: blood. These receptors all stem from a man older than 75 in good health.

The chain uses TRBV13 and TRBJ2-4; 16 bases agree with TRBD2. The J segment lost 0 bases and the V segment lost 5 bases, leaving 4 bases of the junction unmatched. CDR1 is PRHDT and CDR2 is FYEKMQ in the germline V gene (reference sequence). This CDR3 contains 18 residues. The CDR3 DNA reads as TGTGCCAGCAGCCCCGGGACTAGCGGGGGGGAAGCCAAAAACATTCAGTACTTC. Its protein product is CASSPGTSGGEAKNIQYF.

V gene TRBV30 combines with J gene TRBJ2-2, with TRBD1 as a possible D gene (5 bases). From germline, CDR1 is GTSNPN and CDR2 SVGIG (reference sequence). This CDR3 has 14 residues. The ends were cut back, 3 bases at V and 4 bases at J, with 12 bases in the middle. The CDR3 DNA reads TGTGCCTGGAGCAAGAAAGGGGCCACCGGGGAGCTGTTTTTT. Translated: CAWSKKGATGELFF.

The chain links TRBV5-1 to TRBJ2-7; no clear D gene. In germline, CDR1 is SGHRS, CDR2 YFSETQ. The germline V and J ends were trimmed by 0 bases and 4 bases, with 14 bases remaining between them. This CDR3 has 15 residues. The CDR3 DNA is TGCGCCAGCAGCTTGGACCCCCAGTCCTCTTACGAGCAGTACTTC. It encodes CASSLDPQSSYEQYF.

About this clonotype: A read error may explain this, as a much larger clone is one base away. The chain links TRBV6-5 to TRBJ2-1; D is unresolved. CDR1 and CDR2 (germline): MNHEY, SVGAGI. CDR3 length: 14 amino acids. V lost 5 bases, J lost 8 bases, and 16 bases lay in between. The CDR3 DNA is TGTGCCAGCAGTGACCTGGGCGGCTCCGATGAGCAGTTCTTC. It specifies CASSDLGGSDEQFF.

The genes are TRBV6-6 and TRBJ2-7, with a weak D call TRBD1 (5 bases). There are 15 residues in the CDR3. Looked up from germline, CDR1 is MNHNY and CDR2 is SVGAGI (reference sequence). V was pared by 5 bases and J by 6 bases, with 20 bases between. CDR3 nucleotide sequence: TGTGCCAGCAGTCCTCACCGCGACAGAGCCTTCGAGCAGTACTTC. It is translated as CASSPHRDRAFEQYF.

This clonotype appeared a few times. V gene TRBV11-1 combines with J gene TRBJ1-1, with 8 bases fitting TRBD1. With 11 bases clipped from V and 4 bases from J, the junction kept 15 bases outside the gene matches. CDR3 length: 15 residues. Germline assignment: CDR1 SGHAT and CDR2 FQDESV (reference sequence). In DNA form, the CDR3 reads TGTGCCTCCAGGGAGGGCCGGACAGGGCGCACTGAAGCTTTCTTT. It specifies CASREGRTGRTEAFF.

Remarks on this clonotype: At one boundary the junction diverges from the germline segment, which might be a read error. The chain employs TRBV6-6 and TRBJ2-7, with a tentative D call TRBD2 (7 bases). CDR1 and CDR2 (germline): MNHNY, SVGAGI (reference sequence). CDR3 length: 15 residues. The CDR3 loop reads CTSSYVGGQAGEQYF. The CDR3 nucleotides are TGTACCAGCAGTTACGTCGGGGGGCAGGCGGGAGAGCAGTACTTC.

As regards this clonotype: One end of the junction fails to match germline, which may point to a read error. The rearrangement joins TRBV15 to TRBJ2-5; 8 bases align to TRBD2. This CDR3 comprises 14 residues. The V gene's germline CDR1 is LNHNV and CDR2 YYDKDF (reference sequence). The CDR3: CATASGRGLESQYF. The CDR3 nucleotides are TGTGCCACCGCCAGCGGGAGAGGATTAGAGTCCCAGTACTTC.

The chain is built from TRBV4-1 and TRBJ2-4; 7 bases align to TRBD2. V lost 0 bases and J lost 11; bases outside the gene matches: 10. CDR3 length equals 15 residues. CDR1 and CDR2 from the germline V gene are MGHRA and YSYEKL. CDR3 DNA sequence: TGCGCCAGCAGCCAAGATCGGACTAGAATCGGGGTTCAGTACTTC. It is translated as CASSQDRTRIGVQYF.

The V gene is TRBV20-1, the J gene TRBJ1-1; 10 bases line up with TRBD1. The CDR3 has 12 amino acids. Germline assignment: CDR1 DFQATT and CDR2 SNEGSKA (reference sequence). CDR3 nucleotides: TGCAGCGCCGGGACAGGGGACACTGAAGCTTTCTTT. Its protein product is CSAGTGDTEAFF.

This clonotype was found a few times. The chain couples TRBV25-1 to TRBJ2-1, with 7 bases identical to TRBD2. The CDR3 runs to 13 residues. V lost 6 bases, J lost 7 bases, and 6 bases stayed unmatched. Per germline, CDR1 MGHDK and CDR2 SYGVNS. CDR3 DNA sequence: TGTGCCAGCAGAGCCGGCGGGAGTAATGAGCAGTTCTTC. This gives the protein CASRAGGSNEQFF.

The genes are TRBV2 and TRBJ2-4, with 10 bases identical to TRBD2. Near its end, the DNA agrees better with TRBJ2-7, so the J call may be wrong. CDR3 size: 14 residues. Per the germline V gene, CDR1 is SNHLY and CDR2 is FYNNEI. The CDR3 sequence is CASRLAGGPYEQYF. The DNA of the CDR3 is TGTGCCAGCAGGTTAGCGGGGGGACCCTACGAGCAGTACTTC.

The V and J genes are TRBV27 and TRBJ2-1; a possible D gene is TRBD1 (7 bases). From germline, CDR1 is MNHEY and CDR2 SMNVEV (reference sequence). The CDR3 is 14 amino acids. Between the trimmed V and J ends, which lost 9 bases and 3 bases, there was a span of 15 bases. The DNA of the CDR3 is TGTGCCAGAAACCCAGGGGGGATCTACAATGAGCAGTTCTTC. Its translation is CARNPGGIYNEQFF.

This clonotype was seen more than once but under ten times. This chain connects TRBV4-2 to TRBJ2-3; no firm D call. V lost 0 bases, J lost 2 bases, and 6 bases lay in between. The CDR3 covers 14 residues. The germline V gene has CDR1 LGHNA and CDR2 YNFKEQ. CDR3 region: CASSQEIDTDTQYF. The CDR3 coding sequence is TGTGCCAGCAGCCAAGAAATAGACACAGATACGCAGTATTTT.

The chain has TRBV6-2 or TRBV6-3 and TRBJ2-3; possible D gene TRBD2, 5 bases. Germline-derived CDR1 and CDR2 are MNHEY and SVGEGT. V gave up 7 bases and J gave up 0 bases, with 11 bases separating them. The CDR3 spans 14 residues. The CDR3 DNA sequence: TGTGCCAGCAAGGTAGCGCTCAGCACAGATACGCAGTATTTT. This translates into CASKVALSTDTQYF.

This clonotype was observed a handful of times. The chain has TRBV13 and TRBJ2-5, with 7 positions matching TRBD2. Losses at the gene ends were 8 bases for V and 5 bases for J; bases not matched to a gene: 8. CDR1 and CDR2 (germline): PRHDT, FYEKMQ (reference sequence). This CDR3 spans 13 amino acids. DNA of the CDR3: TGTGCCAGCCGAAAGCGGGACGGGGAGACCCAGTACTTC. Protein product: CASRKRDGETQYF.

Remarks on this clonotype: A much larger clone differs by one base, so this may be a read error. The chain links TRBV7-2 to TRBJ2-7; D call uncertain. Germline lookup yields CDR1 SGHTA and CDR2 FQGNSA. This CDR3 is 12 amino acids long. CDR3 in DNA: TGTGCCAGCAGCCGCCGGGCCGGCGAGCGGTACTTC. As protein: CASSRRAGERYF.

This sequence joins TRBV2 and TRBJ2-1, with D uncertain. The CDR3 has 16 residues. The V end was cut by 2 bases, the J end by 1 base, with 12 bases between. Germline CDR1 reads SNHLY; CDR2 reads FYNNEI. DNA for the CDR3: TGTGCCAGCAGTGAAACCCAGACGGCTTCCTACAATGAGCAGTTCTTC. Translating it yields CASSETQTASYNEQFF.

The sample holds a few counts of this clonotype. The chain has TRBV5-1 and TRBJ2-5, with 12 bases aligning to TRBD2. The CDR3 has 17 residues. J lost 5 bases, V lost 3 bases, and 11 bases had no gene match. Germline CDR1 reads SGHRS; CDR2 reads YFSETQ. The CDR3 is CASSSSRLAGDEETQYF. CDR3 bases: TGCGCCAGCAGCTCCTCAAGACTAGCGGGGGACGAGGAGACCCAGTACTTC.

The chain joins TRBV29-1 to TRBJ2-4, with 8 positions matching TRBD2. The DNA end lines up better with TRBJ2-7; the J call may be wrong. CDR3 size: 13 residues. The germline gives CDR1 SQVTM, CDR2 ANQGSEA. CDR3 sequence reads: CSALVPGLGEQYF. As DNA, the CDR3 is TGCAGCGCACTAGTCCCGGGACTAGGCGAGCAGTACTTC.

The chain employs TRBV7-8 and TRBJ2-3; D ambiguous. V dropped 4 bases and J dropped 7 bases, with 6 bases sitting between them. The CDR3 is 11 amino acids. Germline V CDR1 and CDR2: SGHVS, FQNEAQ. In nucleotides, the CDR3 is TGTGCCAGCAGCTGGGCTAATACGCAGTATTTT. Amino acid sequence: CASSWANTQYF.

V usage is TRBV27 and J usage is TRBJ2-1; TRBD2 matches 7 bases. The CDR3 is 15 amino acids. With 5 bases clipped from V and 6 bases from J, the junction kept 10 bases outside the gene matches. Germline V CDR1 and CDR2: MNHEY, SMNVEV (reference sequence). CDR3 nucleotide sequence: TGTGCCAGCAGTCCTACCAGCGGGACCCTCAATGAGCAGTTCTTC. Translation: CASSPTSGTLNEQFF.

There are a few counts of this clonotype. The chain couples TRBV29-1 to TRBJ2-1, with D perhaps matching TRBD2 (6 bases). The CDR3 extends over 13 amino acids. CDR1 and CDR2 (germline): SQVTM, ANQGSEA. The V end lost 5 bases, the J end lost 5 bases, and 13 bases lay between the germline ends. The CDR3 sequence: CSVRRGSHNEQFF. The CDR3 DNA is TGCAGCGTTAGGAGGGGTTCTCACAATGAGCAGTTCTTC.

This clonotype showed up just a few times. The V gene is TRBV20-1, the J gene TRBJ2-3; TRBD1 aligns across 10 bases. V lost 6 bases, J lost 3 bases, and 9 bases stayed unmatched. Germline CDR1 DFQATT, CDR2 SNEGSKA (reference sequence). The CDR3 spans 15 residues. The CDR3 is CSARTGGVETDTQYF. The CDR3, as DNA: TGCAGTGCCAGGACAGGGGGGGTTGAGACAGATACGCAGTATTTT.